The 27 T cell receptor beta chains listed next were all sequenced from one sample in a study of blood T cell repertoires in COVID-19. Some clones are missing from TCRdb's copy, which holds only in-frame ones; the method was immunoSEQ multiplex PCR. The repertoire consists of some 370,000 clones, with about 90% occurring once and the leading ten covering 6% to 7.5%. Specimen: peripheral blood. The receptors shown here come from a man aged 18 to 29 with active or convalescent COVID-19.

This chain uses TRBV28 with TRBJ2-5, with 7 bases matching TRBD2. Trimming cost V 5 bases and J 4 bases; bases outside gene matches: 7. Per germline, CDR1 MDHEN and CDR2 SYDVKM. The CDR3 runs to 14 residues. CDR3 in DNA: TGTGCCAGCAGTCTGGCGGGGAGGGGAGAGACCCAGTACTTC. It codes for CASSLAGRGETQYF. The full variable domain, in which reference TRBV28 and TRBJ2-5 provide the parts outside the CDR3, is DVKVTQSSRYLVKRTGEKVFLECVQDMDHENMFWYRQDPGLGLRLIYFSYDVKMKEKGDIPEGYSVSREKKERFSLILESASTNQTSMYLCASSLAGRGETQYFGPGTRLLVL.

The chain uses TRBV2 and TRBJ2-1; TRBD1 matches 7 bases. J gave up 5 bases and V 7 bases, and 5 bases lay outside the gene matches. Germline V CDR1 and CDR2: SNHLY, FYNNEI. The CDR3 runs to 13 residues. This CDR3 is CASINRGNNEQFF. CDR3 DNA sequence: TGTGCCAGCATAAACAGGGGAAACAATGAGCAGTTCTTC.

The V gene is TRBV9, the J gene TRBJ2-4, with D perhaps TRBD2 (6 bases). CDR1 is SGDLS and CDR2 is YYNGEE in the germline V gene. The CDR3 totals 16 residues. The V and J ends lost 4 bases and 3 bases respectively, with 17 bases between them. The CDR3 loop is CASSPPGGDIKNIQYF. The CDR3 DNA reads TGTGCCAGCAGCCCTCCAGGAGGGGATATCAAAAACATTCAGTACTTC.

This clone has only a few counts. The chain's CDR3 is CASSPGETYNSPLHF. CDR3 bases: TGTGCCAGCAGCCCCGGGGAGACCTATAATTCACCCCTCCACTTT. The chain couples TRBV11-2 to TRBJ1-6, with D unresolved. Germline V gives CDR1 SGHAT, CDR2 FQNNGV. The CDR3 totals 15 residues. V was clipped by 5 bases and J by 2 bases, with 10 bases between them.

V gene TRBV4-3 combines with J gene TRBJ2-1; 8 nucleotides agree with TRBD1. The germline CDR1 and CDR2 sequences are LGHNA and YSLEER. The CDR3 has 14 residues. J lost 4 bases, V lost 4 bases, and 3 bases had no gene match. The CDR3 bases are TGCGCCAGCAGCCTGGGACAGGTATACAATGAGCAGTTCTTC. It yields the protein CASSLGQVYNEQFF.

This sequence joins TRBV7-2 and TRBJ2-7; 9 nucleotides agree with TRBD1. There are 15 residues in the CDR3. CDR1 and CDR2 from the germline V gene are SGHTA and FQGNSA. Trimming at V came to 5 bases and at J to 2 bases, leaving 7 bases not matched to a gene. The CDR3 DNA reads TGTGCCAGCAGCCCGGACAGGGGCATACCCTACGAGCAGTACTTC. This codes for CASSPDRGIPYEQYF.

The chain links TRBV5-1 to TRBJ1-2, with TRBD1 as a possible D gene (5 bases). Between the trimmed V and J ends, which lost 4 bases and 4 bases, there was a span of 17 bases. The CDR3 runs to 15 residues. Germline V gene data show CDR1 as SGHRS and CDR2 as YFSETQ. CDR3 region: CASSADFREIYGYTF. The CDR3 region has the DNA TGCGCCAGCAGCGCAGACTTCAGGGAAATCTATGGCTACACCTTC. Looking up the rest from reference TRBV5-1 and TRBJ1-2 gives the full variable domain: KAGVTQTPRYLIKTRGQQVTLSCSPISGHRSVSWYQQTPGQGLQFLFEYFSETQRNKGNFPGRFSGRQFSNSRSEMNVSTLELGDSALYLCASSADFREIYGYTFGSGTRLTVV.

CDR3 DNA sequence: TGTGCCAGCAGTTTGGCAGGGATTTCCTACGAGCAGTACTTC. This gives the protein CASSLAGISYEQYF. The rearrangement links TRBV27 to TRBJ2-7; weak D call: TRBD1 (5 bases). Germline V gene data show CDR1 as MNHEY and CDR2 as SMNVEV (reference sequence). The ends were cut back, 3 bases at V and 1 base at J, with 10 bases in the middle. The CDR3 is 14 residues long.

The CDR3: CASSMGGSGRPTDTQYF. In DNA form, the CDR3 reads TGTGCCAGTAGTATGGGAGGAAGCGGGAGGCCCACAGATACGCAGTATTTT. The chain recombines TRBV19 with TRBJ2-3; TRBD2 matches at 9 bases. Trimming at V came to 3 bases and at J to 2 bases, leaving 9 bases not matched to a gene. The V gene's germline CDR1 is LNHDA and CDR2 SQIVND (reference sequence). The CDR3 covers 17 residues.

The chain joins TRBV1 to TRBJ1-1; the table's D gene call, TRBD1, was not cross checked with the DNA. TRBV1 is classified as a pseudogene. The CDR3 covers 20 residues. The CDR3 nucleotides read TGCACCAGCAGCCAAGACCTCGGACAGGAAACCACCAGCAAGAACACTGAAGCTTTCTTT. It codes for CTSSQDLGQETTSKNTEAFF.

J is TRBJ2-7 and V is TRBV28; 7 bases align to TRBD1. V dropped 3 bases and J dropped 6; count of bases not matched to a gene: 2. Germline V gene data show CDR1 as MDHEN and CDR2 as SYDVKM. The CDR3 spans 12 residues. The CDR3 nucleotides read TGTGCCAGCAGTTTGACAGGGTTCGAGCAGTACTTC. It encodes CASSLTGFEQYF.

The chain uses TRBV4-3 and TRBJ1-1; TRBD1 might be the D (5 bases). Trimming shortened V by 1 base and J by 6 bases, and 18 bases separated the two germline ends. This CDR3 contains 16 residues. From germline, CDR1 is LGHNA and CDR2 YSLEER. CDR3 protein: CASSQGQGVVGAEAFF. The DNA of the CDR3 is TGCGCCAGCAGCCAAGGTCAGGGTGTGGTCGGCGCTGAAGCTTTCTTT.

To note about this clone: Its ends do not fully match the called genes, so a read error is possible. The chain has TRBV25-1 and TRBJ2-6, with D possibly being TRBD1 (5 bases). CDR3 length: 15 residues. Germline CDR1 and CDR2: MGHDK and SYGVNS. The CDR3 DNA sequence: TGTGCCAGCAGTGGCCTAAGGCCTGGGGCCAACGTGCTGACTTTC. Encoded protein: CASSGLRPGANVLTF.

This clone was seen a single time. The V call is TRBV9, the J call TRBJ2-7; TRBD2 agrees at 8 bases. CDR1 is SGDLS and CDR2 is YYNGEE in the germline V gene. The CDR3 is 15 amino acids. The junction had 8 bases not matched to a gene; V was cut back by 2 bases and J by 4 bases. The CDR3: CASSVSGGGSYEQYF. Here the CDR3 DNA reads TGTGCCAGCAGCGTCTCTGGCGGGGGGAGTTACGAGCAGTACTTC. Combining the CDR3 with reference TRBV9 and TRBJ2-7 gives the whole variable domain DSGVTQTPKHLITATGQRVTLRCSPRSGDLSVYWYQQSLDQGLQFLIQYYNGEERAKGNILERFSAQQFPDLHSELNLSSLELGDSALYFCASSVSGGGSYEQYFGPGTRLTVT.

The chain links TRBV7-9 to TRBJ2-7; D is ambiguous. Germline CDR1 reads SEHNR; CDR2 reads FQNEAQ (reference sequence). The CDR3 spans 11 residues. V dropped 5 bases and J dropped 1 base, with 3 bases sitting between them. The CDR3 bases are TGTGCCAGCAGCCGTTCCTACGAGCAGTACTTC. Encoded protein: CASSRSYEQYF. Full variable domain (missing parts from reference TRBV7-9 and TRBJ2-7): DTGVSQNPRHKITKRGQNVTFRCDPISEHNRLYWYRQTLGQGPEFLTYFQNEAQLEKSRLLSDRFSAERPKGSFSTLEIQRTEQGDSAMYLCASSRSYEQYFGPGTRLTVT.

CDR3 nucleotide sequence: TGTGCCAGCTCACCCGGGCAGGGTGGATATGGCTACACCTTC. Protein: CASSPGQGGYGYTF. The chain joins TRBV18 to TRBJ1-2; TRBD1 might be the D (5 bases). The CDR3 runs 14 residues. The V and J ends lost 3 bases and 5 bases respectively, with 13 bases between them. Germline CDR1 reads KGHSH; CDR2 reads LQKENI.

The chain couples TRBV15 to TRBJ2-7, with D possibly being TRBD2 (7 bases). From germline, CDR1 is LNHNV and CDR2 YYDKDF (reference sequence). The CDR3 runs 17 residues. V was shortened by 5 bases and J by 2 bases, with 22 bases between the two germline ends. For the CDR3, the DNA is TGTGCCACCAGCCTCCACCAGGGGCCTAGCGGAGCCTACGAGCAGTACTTC. This translates into CATSLHQGPSGAYEQYF. Full variable domain (outside the CDR3, taken from reference TRBV15 and TRBJ2-7): DAMVIQNPRYQVTQFGKPVTLSCSQTLNHNVMYWYQQKSSQAPKLLFHYYDKDFNNEADTPDNFQSRRPNTSFCFLDIRSPGLGDTAMYLCATSLHQGPSGAYEQYFGPGTRLTVT.

The J gene is TRBJ1-3, the V gene TRBV3-1 (or the pseudogene TRBV3-2); TRBD1 might be the D (6 bases). V was shortened by 4 bases and J by 3 bases, with 16 bases between the two germline ends. Germline CDR1 is LGHDT and CDR2 is YNNKEL (reference sequence). The length of the CDR3 is 16 residues. CDR3 residues: CASSPLRGSSGNTIYF. The CDR3 DNA sequence: TGTGCCAGCAGCCCACTCAGGGGTTCGAGTGGAAACACCATATATTTT.

The chain is built from TRBV6-2 or TRBV6-3 and TRBJ1-2; 8 bases are shared with TRBD1. V was clipped by 6 bases and J by 3 bases; unmatched bases: 6. Germline V lookup: CDR1 MNHEY, CDR2 SVGEGT. The CDR3 spans 14 residues. The CDR3 protein is CASSRQGLDYGYTF. CDR3 DNA: TGTGCCAGCAGCCGACAGGGGTTGGACTATGGCTACACCTTC.

The rearrangement joins TRBV19 to TRBJ2-3; 11 positions match TRBD2. The junction had 7 bases not matched to a gene; V was cut back by 11 bases and J by 3 bases. Germline V CDR1 and CDR2: LNHDA, SQIVND (reference sequence). The length of the CDR3 is 14 residues. The CDR3 region has the DNA TGTGCCTCCCGAGCTAGCGGGAGGACAGATACGCAGTATTTT. Its protein product is CASRASGRTDTQYF.

The chain is built from TRBV7-3 and TRBJ2-5, with D possibly matching TRBD2 (6 bases). Trimming cost V 5 bases and J 3 bases, with 10 bases left between them. Germline V gene lookup returns CDR1 SGHTA and CDR2 FQGTGA. CDR3 length: 13 residues. The CDR3 nucleotides read TGTGCCAGCAGCCTCCGGGGGAAAGAGACCCAGTACTTC. Translated: CASSLRGKETQYF.

The rearrangement joins TRBV19 to TRBJ1-5, with 11 positions matching TRBD1. This CDR3 region has 16 residues. The V gene end was trimmed by 5 bases and the J gene end by 1 base; junction bases not matched to a gene: 4. The germline gives CDR1 LNHDA, CDR2 SQIVND (reference sequence). CDR3 bases: TGTGCCAGTAGTGTGGACAGGGGGCCGAGCAATCAGCCCCAGCATTTT. The encoded protein is CASSVDRGPSNQPQHF. Drawing the rest from reference TRBV19 and TRBJ1-5, the complete variable domain is DGGITQSPKYLFRKEGQNVTLSCEQNLNHDAMYWYRQDPGQGLRLIYYSQIVNDFQKGDIAEGYSVSREKKESFPLTVTSAQKNPTAFYLCASSVDRGPSNQPQHFGDGTRLSIL.

The genes are TRBV5-5 and TRBJ2-3; TRBD1 agrees at 7 bases. J lost 2 bases, V lost 0 bases, and 6 bases had no gene match. The length of the CDR3 is 16 residues. Germline V gene sequence: CDR1 SGHKS, CDR2 YYEKEE (reference sequence). CDR3 protein: CASSLGATGFTDTQYF. CDR3 sequence (DNA): TGTGCCAGCAGCTTGGGGGCGACAGGGTTCACAGATACGCAGTATTTT. Looking up the rest from reference TRBV5-5 and TRBJ2-3 gives the full variable domain: DAGVTQSPTHLIKTRGQQVTLRCSPISGHKSVSWYQQVLGQGPQFIFQYYEKEERGRGNFPDRFSARQFPNYSSELNVNALLLGDSALYLCASSLGATGFTDTQYFGPGTRLTVL.

The rearrangement links TRBV3-1 (or the pseudogene TRBV3-2) to TRBJ2-1; D is unclear. The germline CDR1 and CDR2 sequences are LGHDT and YNNKEL (reference sequence). Trimming pared 3 bases from V and 6 bases from J, leaving 15 bases between. The CDR3 length is 15 residues. The CDR3 sequence is CASSQGPTSVNEQFF. The CDR3 bases are TGTGCCAGCAGCCAGGGCCCTACGTCGGTCAATGAGCAGTTCTTC.

Notes on this clone: The junction does not match germline at one end; this may be a read error. V is TRBV5-1 and J is TRBJ2-6; 8 bases map to TRBD1. CDR1 is SGHRS, CDR2 YFSETQ, per germline. CDR3 length equals 17 residues. The CDR3 spells CASAHGTGRSGANVLTF. The DNA for the CDR3 is TGCGCCAGCGCCCACGGGACAGGACGCTCTGGGGCCAACGTGCTGACTTTC.

As to this clone: The germline gene is not matched at one end of the junction; a read error may be the cause. The rearrangement joins TRBV4-3 to TRBJ2-6; 8 bases are a match to TRBD1. The CDR3 sequence is 18 residues long. Germline-derived CDR1 and CDR2 are LGHNA and YSLEER. The CDR3 here is CASSGGQGLLGGANVLTF. In nucleotides, the CDR3 is TGCGCCAGCAGCGGAGGACAGGGCTTGTTAGGTGGGGCCAACGTGCTGACTTTC.

The gene calls are TRBV7-8 and TRBJ1-3; D is ambiguous. Germline CDR1 and CDR2: SGHVS and FQNEAQ. V lost 4 bases and J 0 bases, leaving 19 bases between the germline ends. This CDR3 spans 18 amino acids. The CDR3 sequence: CASSSPAGRSSSGNTIYF. DNA of the CDR3: TGTGCCAGCAGCTCCCCGGCGGGCAGGTCTAGCTCTGGAAACACCATATATTTT.